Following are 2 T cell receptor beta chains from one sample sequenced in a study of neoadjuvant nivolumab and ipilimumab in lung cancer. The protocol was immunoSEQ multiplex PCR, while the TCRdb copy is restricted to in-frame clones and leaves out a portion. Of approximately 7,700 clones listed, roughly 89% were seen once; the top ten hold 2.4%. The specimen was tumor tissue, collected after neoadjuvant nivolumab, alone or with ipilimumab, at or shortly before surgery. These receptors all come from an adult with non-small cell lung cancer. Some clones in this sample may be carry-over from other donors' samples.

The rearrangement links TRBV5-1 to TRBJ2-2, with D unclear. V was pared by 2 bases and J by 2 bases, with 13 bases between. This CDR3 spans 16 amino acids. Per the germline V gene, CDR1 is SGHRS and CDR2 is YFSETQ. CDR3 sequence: CASSLTLMSNTGELFF. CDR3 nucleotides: TGCGCCAGCAGCTTAACTCTCATGAGCAACACCGGGGAGCTGTTTTTT.

The CDR3 is CASSEGKGQDTEAFF. As DNA, the CDR3 is TGTGCCAGCAGTGAAGGAAAGGGACAGGACACTGAAGCTTTCTTT. The rearrangement links TRBV2 to TRBJ1-1, with TRBD1 identical over 8 bases. The V gene's germline CDR1 is SNHLY and CDR2 FYNNEI. The CDR3 length is 15 residues. V was pared by 1 base and J by 3 bases, with 4 bases of the junction left unmatched.